Shown below are 20 T cell receptor beta chains from a single sample sequenced in a study of blood T cell repertoires in COVID-19. Profiled with immunoSEQ multiplex PCR; TCRdb holds only in-frame clones, not every one. The sample lists tens of thousands of clones; approximately 83% were seen once. Sequenced material: peripheral blood. The receptors come from a human donor in a cohort sampled during active COVID-19.

CDR3 loop: CASSDRDRGRVGTF. In nucleotides, the CDR3 is TGTGCCAGCAGCGACCGGGACAGGGGGCGTGTTGGCACCTTC. The chain recombines TRBV7-2 with TRBJ1-2, with 12 bases lining up with TRBD1. The CDR3 runs to 14 residues. V gave up 5 bases and J gave up 13 bases; unmatched junction bases: 11. CDR1 is SGHTA, CDR2 FQGNSA, per germline.

This clone was recorded only once. The chain couples TRBV3-1 (or the pseudogene TRBV3-2) to TRBJ2-7; 11 bases match TRBD1. Germline V gene lookup returns CDR1 LGHDT and CDR2 YNNKEL (reference sequence). The CDR3 contains 21 residues. The V gene end was trimmed by 3 bases and the J gene end by 2 bases; junction bases not matched to a gene: 21. CDR3 bases: TGTGCCAGCAGCCAGACCAATCTTATCCGGACAGGGGGCAGCCACCCCTACGAGCAGTACTTC. As protein: CASSQTNLIRTGGSHPYEQYF.

The rearrangement joins TRBV7-6 to TRBJ2-7; a possible D gene is TRBD2 (5 bases). V lost 2 bases to trimming and J lost 3 bases, with 14 bases between them. CDR3 length: 15 residues. Germline lookup yields CDR1 SGHVS and CDR2 FNYEAQ. CDR3 DNA: TGTGCCAGCAGCTTACGAGGGCGCGGAATCTACGAGCAGTACTTC. Amino acid sequence: CASSLRGRGIYEQYF.

V is TRBV3-1 (or the pseudogene TRBV3-2) and J is TRBJ2-3; possible D gene TRBD1, 5 bases. V shed 6 bases and J shed 3 bases, with 16 bases lying between them. The CDR3 runs 15 residues. The germline V gene has CDR1 LGHDT and CDR2 YNNKEL (reference sequence). In DNA form, the CDR3 reads TGTGCCAGCAGAAAGGTCCAGGGCTATACAGATACGCAGTATTTT. This gives the protein CASRKVQGYTDTQYF.

About this clone itself: This specimen includes other DNA sequences encoding the same CDR3. J is TRBJ1-5 and V is TRBV2, with TRBD1 matching over 10 bases. With V trimmed by 9 bases and J by 4 bases, 3 bases remained unmatched. CDR3 length equals 13 residues. Germline CDR1 is SNHLY and CDR2 is FYNNEI. The CDR3 sequence: CASGGQGNQPQHF. DNA of the CDR3: TGTGCCAGTGGGGGACAGGGGAATCAGCCCCAGCATTTT.

The CDR3 DNA reads TGTGCCAGCAGACTTGACAGGGTGGGCTCCTACGAGCAGTACTTC. It is translated as CASRLDRVGSYEQYF. The rearrangement uses TRBV6-5 and TRBJ2-7, with 7 bases aligning to TRBD1. V lost 6 bases, J lost 0 bases, and 8 bases stayed unmatched. CDR3 length: 15 amino acids. Germline CDR1 and CDR2: MNHEY and SVGAGI.

This chain joins TRBV27 and TRBJ2-1, with 14 nucleotides matching TRBD2. The germline CDR1 and CDR2 sequences are MNHEY and SMNVEV (reference sequence). V gave up 6 bases and J gave up 3 bases; unmatched junction bases: 4. CDR3 length equals 16 residues. CDR3 region: CASRRTSGGNYNEQFF. The DNA for the CDR3 is TGTGCCAGCAGACGGACTAGCGGGGGGAACTACAATGAGCAGTTCTTC.

The chain has TRBV5-1 and TRBJ2-7; tentative D call: TRBD2 (6 bases). Germline loops: CDR1 SGHRS, CDR2 YFSETQ. Trimming stripped 0 bases from V and 0 bases from J, with 13 bases between. This CDR3 is built from 16 residues. The CDR3 nucleotides are TGCGCCAGCAGCTTGGCCGCGGGGCCAAGCTCCTACGAGCAGTACTTC. It is translated as CASSLAAGPSSYEQYF.

Only one count was recorded for this clone. This rearrangement joins TRBV27 to TRBJ1-1; TRBD1 is a possible D gene (6 bases). This CDR3 spans 13 amino acids. V was clipped by 6 bases and J by 0 bases, with 8 bases between them. In germline, CDR1 is MNHEY, CDR2 SMNVEV (reference sequence). CDR3 amino acids: CASSGGLNTEAFF. CDR3 coding DNA: TGTGCCAGCAGCGGGGGGCTGAACACTGAAGCTTTCTTT.

The V call is TRBV2, the J call TRBJ1-5, with TRBD1 matching 7 bases. V was pared by 11 bases and J by 7 bases, with 8 bases of the junction left unmatched. CDR1 is SNHLY, CDR2 FYNNEI, per germline. CDR3 length: 12 amino acids. CDR3 coding DNA: TGTGCCGGCGGACAGGACATACAGCCCCAGCATTTT. The encoded protein is CAGGQDIQPQHF.

This chain uses TRBV2 with TRBJ2-2; the match to TRBD1 covers 7 bases. V was clipped by 8 bases and J by 6 bases; unmatched bases: 9. In germline, CDR1 is SNHLY, CDR2 FYNNEI. The CDR3 is 14 amino acids. The CDR3 reads CASGQQGFAGELFF. DNA for the CDR3: TGTGCCAGCGGTCAACAGGGGTTCGCCGGGGAGCTGTTTTTT.

V is TRBV7-2 and J is TRBJ2-7, with D tentatively TRBD2 (6 bases). This CDR3 spans 14 amino acids. Germline lookup yields CDR1 SGHTA and CDR2 FQGNSA. The V gene lost 6 bases and the J gene lost 2 bases, with 14 bases spanning the gap. The DNA for the CDR3 is TGTGCCAGCAGTCTGACTAGTGAAGCCTACGAGCAGTACTTC. Encoded protein: CASSLTSEAYEQYF.

The V call is TRBV6-5, the J call TRBJ1-1; 7 positions match TRBD1. The CDR3 is made up of 14 amino acids. In germline, CDR1 is MNHEY, CDR2 SVGAGI. J was trimmed by 6 bases and V by 2 bases; bases with no gene match: 6. CDR3 bases: TGTGCCAGCAGTTACCAGACAGGGCGACCTGAAGCTTTCTTT. Translating gives CASSYQTGRPEAFF.

V usage is TRBV7-2 and J usage is TRBJ1-1; D might be TRBD1 (6 bases). V lost 2 bases and J 3 bases, leaving 16 bases between the germline ends. CDR1 and CDR2 from the germline V gene are SGHTA and FQGNSA. The length of the CDR3 is 16 residues. CDR3 coding DNA: TGTGCCAGCAGCTTAAGGGCAGGGGCTAGGGACACTGAAGCTTTCTTT. Encoded protein: CASSLRAGARDTEAFF.

J is TRBJ2-3 and V is TRBV9; possible D gene TRBD2, 6 bases. Trimming pared 4 bases from V and 5 bases from J, leaving 20 bases between. The CDR3 sequence is 16 residues long. The germline gives CDR1 SGDLS, CDR2 YYNGEE. CDR3 region: CASSLVGAGSLDTQYF. CDR3 in DNA: TGTGCCAGCAGCCTTGTAGGGGCGGGGTCCTTAGATACGCAGTATTTT.

This chain joins TRBV7-3 and TRBJ2-6; 7 positions agree with TRBD1. From germline, CDR1 is SGHTA and CDR2 FQGTGA. CDR3 length: 15 amino acids. V shed 6 bases, J shed 2 bases, and the junction held 4 bases outside the gene matches. This chain's CDR3 is CASSQGVTGANVLTF. For the CDR3, the DNA is TGTGCCAGCAGTCAGGGGGTAACTGGGGCCAACGTCCTGACTTTC.

V usage is TRBV6-2 or TRBV6-3 and J usage is TRBJ2-7, with 8 bases matching TRBD2. V shed 2 bases and J 2 bases; nucleotides not matched to a gene: 14. This CDR3 is 18 amino acids long. In germline, CDR1 is MNHEY, CDR2 SVGEGT. CDR3 nucleotide sequence: TGTGCCAGCAGTTACCCCTCTTGGAGCGGGGGCTCTACCTACGAGCAGTACTTC. It is translated as CASSYPSWSGGSTYEQYF.

The V call is TRBV5-1, the J call TRBJ2-5; 7 positions match TRBD1. From germline, CDR1 is SGHRS and CDR2 YFSETQ. CDR3 length: 17 residues. V lost 4 bases and J lost 3; bases outside the gene matches: 15. CDR3 nucleotides: TGCGCCAGCAGCCCCACCCGATTCAGGGGGATGAAAGAGACCCAGTACTTC. Its protein is CASSPTRFRGMKETQYF.

This sequence joins TRBV10-3 and TRBJ1-4; 7 nucleotides agree with TRBD1. Germline V gene data show CDR1 as ENHRY and CDR2 as SYGVKD. This CDR3 has 13 residues. With V trimmed by 5 bases and J by 5 bases, 2 bases remained unmatched. The CDR3 coding sequence is TGTGCCATCAGTATGACAGGGAATGAAAAACTGTTTTTT. The encoded protein is CAISMTGNEKLFF.

Worth noting for this clone: At one end, the junction sequence differs from germline, possibly due to a read error. V gene TRBV11-2 combines with J gene TRBJ2-1, with D possibly being TRBD1 (5 bases). Germline loops: CDR1 SGHAT, CDR2 FQNNGV. The CDR3 has 11 amino acids. For the CDR3, the DNA is TGTGCCAGCAGCTCGTCAGGGCTAGGCGTCTTC. Translating gives CASSSSGLGVF.